The 19 T cell receptor beta chains below all came from one sample that was sequenced in a study of cytomegalovirus exposure and HLA in healthy donors. Profiling relied on immunoSEQ multiplex PCR, and the TCRdb table lists in-frame clones only, not all of them. Of 150,000 to 160,000 clones in the sample, 65% to 90% were seen once. The sequencing sample was made of PBMCs. The receptors come from a young man in good health and CMV-seropositive.

The chain combines TRBV6-6 with TRBJ1-1, with D hard to call. The CDR3 consists of 13 residues. Germline V gene data show CDR1 as MNHNY and CDR2 as SVGAGI (reference sequence). The V end lost 2 bases, the J end lost 7 bases, and 11 bases lay between the germline ends. The CDR3 region is CASSYSFRGEAFF. The CDR3 DNA reads as TGTGCCAGCAGTTACAGTTTCCGAGGTGAAGCTTTCTTT.

The chain is built from TRBV4-3 and TRBJ1-1, with unresolved D. Trimming took 3 bases from V and 5 from J, leaving 16 bases between them. The CDR3 runs 15 residues. The germline V gene encodes CDR1 LGHNA and CDR2 YSLEER. This CDR3 reads CASSHEPGWTTEAFF. Here the CDR3 DNA reads TGCGCCAGCAGCCACGAGCCGGGTTGGACTACTGAAGCTTTCTTT.

This clone was observed once. The chain has TRBV27 and TRBJ2-1, with a weak D call TRBD2 (5 bases). Trimming took off 3 bases at V and 14 bases at J, with 14 bases between the two ends. CDR1 and CDR2 from the germline V gene are MNHEY and SMNVEV (reference sequence). This CDR3 spans 12 amino acids. CDR3: CASSFIGEREFF. The CDR3 coding sequence is TGTGCCAGCAGTTTTATCGGGGAACGGGAGTTCTTC.

The chain has TRBV27 and TRBJ1-1; D remains unclear. This CDR3 spans 13 amino acids. V was pared by 2 bases and J by 1 base, with 5 bases between. Germline V gene data show CDR1 as MNHEY and CDR2 as SMNVEV (reference sequence). The CDR3 sequence: CASSLARNTEAFF. CDR3 coding DNA: TGTGCCAGCAGTTTAGCTAGGAACACTGAAGCTTTCTTT.

The chain recombines TRBV7-9 with TRBJ1-5, with 7 bases identical to TRBD1. Per germline, CDR1 SEHNR and CDR2 FQNEAQ (reference sequence). J was trimmed by 6 bases and V by 4 bases; bases with no gene match: 3. CDR3 size: 13 residues. This chain's CDR3 is CASSSTGSQPQHF. In DNA, the CDR3 is TGTGCCAGCAGCTCGACAGGGTCTCAGCCCCAGCATTTT.

The table lists this clone with a count of one. The chain couples TRBV23-1 to TRBJ2-7; 7 nucleotides line up with TRBD1. TRBV23-1 is flagged as an ORF with uncertain function. The CDR3 has 16 residues. V was pared by 1 base and J by 0 bases, with 6 bases of the junction left unmatched. As DNA, the CDR3 is TGCGCCAGCAGTCAATTCAGGGGGTTTCGCTCCTACGAGCAGTACTTC. As protein: CASSQFRGFRSYEQYF.

The chain has TRBV5-1 and TRBJ2-5; 8 bases match TRBD2. CDR3 length: 14 amino acids. Germline V CDR1 and CDR2: SGHRS, YFSETQ. V shed 8 bases and J 4 bases; nucleotides not matched to a gene: 10. CDR3 coding DNA: TGCGCCAGTGCGACTAGCGTACCAGGAGAGACCCAGTACTTC. Translation: CASATSVPGETQYF.

This rearrangement joins TRBV30 to TRBJ1-4, with 8 nucleotides matching TRBD1. Germline trimming cut 0 bases from V and 6 bases from J; bases unmatched to any gene: 3. The CDR3 is 14 amino acids. Germline V CDR1 and CDR2: GTSNPN, SVGIG (reference sequence). CDR3 protein: CAWSVAGGDEKLFF. In DNA, the CDR3 is TGTGCCTGGAGTGTAGCAGGGGGCGATGAAAAACTGTTTTTT.

The chain carries TRBV21-1 and TRBJ1-1; no DNA check was done on the table's D call, TRBD1. TRBV21-1 has pseudogene status. This CDR3 is built from 15 residues. As DNA, the CDR3 is TGTGCCAGCAGCACCAGGGGGGATGCTAACACTGAAGCTTTCTTT. This translates into CASSTRGDANTEAFF.

V gene TRBV15 combines with J gene TRBJ2-7; 8 nucleotides line up with TRBD1. The trim removed 1 base at V and 3 bases at J, leaving 5 bases unmatched. The CDR3 runs 15 residues. Germline assignment: CDR1 LNHNV and CDR2 YYDKDF (reference sequence). The CDR3 sequence: CATSRGAGGVYEQYF. The CDR3 region has the DNA TGTGCCACCAGCAGAGGTGCAGGGGGCGTCTACGAGCAGTACTTC.

This sequence joins TRBV6-4 and TRBJ2-1; D perhaps matches TRBD1 (5 bases). Trimming took off 3 bases at V and 8 bases at J, with 14 bases between the two ends. Germline CDR1 MRHNA, CDR2 SNTAGT. This CDR3 is 14 amino acids long. CDR3 coding DNA: TGTGCCAGCAGTGAGGCAGGGCTGCCCGATGAGCAGTTCTTC. It codes for CASSEAGLPDEQFF.

Here the CDR3 DNA reads TGTGCCAGCAGCTCCTCCCCCGGGACAGAGGTCTATGGCTACACCTTC. This codes for CASSSSPGTEVYGYTF. The V gene is TRBV7-9, the J gene TRBJ1-2, with 7 bases identical to TRBD1. V was pared by 4 bases and J by 4 bases, with 12 bases of the junction left unmatched. The CDR3 runs to 16 residues. Germline V gene data show CDR1 as SEHNR and CDR2 as FQNEAQ (reference sequence). The whole variable domain, remainder taken from reference TRBV7-9 and TRBJ1-2, is DTGVSQNPRHKITKRGQNVTFRCDPISEHNRLYWYRQTLGQGPEFLTYFQNEAQLEKSRLLSDRFSAERPKGSFSTLEIQRTEQGDSAMYLCASSSSPGTEVYGYTFGSGTRLTVV.

The V call is TRBV27, the J call TRBJ2-7, with unresolved D. Germline V gene data show CDR1 as MNHEY and CDR2 as SMNVEV (reference sequence). With 3 bases removed from V and 4 bases from J, the gap between germline ends came to 16 bases. The CDR3 is 15 residues long. DNA of the CDR3: TGTGCCAGCAGTTTTGGTCAGGTCGTTGTGTACGAGCAGTACTTC. This translates into CASSFGQVVVYEQYF.

The chain combines TRBV27 with TRBJ2-7, with 8 nucleotides matching TRBD1. V lost 5 bases to trimming and J lost 3 bases; unmatched junction nucleotides: 12. The CDR3 loop spans 16 amino acids. Germline lookup yields CDR1 MNHEY and CDR2 SMNVEV (reference sequence). The CDR3 spells CASSTTRTGWGYEQYF. CDR3 in DNA: TGTGCCAGCAGTACCACCCGGACAGGGTGGGGCTACGAGCAGTACTTC.

J is TRBJ2-5 and V is TRBV6-6, with 15 bases fitting TRBD2. Per the germline V gene, CDR1 is MNHNY and CDR2 is SVGAGI (reference sequence). There are 16 residues in the CDR3. V was pared by 6 bases and J by 4 bases, with 6 bases of the junction left unmatched. The CDR3 region has the DNA TGTGCCAGCAGCGGTGGGACTAGCGGGAGGAGAGAGACCCAGTACTTC. It codes for CASSGGTSGRRETQYF.

V gene TRBV18 combines with J gene TRBJ2-7, with 7 bases aligning to TRBD1. The trim removed 3 bases at V and 2 bases at J, leaving 4 bases unmatched. Germline lookup yields CDR1 KGHSH and CDR2 LQKENI. This CDR3 contains 14 residues. CDR3 nucleotides: TGTGCCAGCTCACCTGGGACAGCCACCTACGAGCAGTACTTC. Translated, it gives CASSPGTATYEQYF.

The chain combines TRBV27 with TRBJ1-2; D gene uncertain. V was trimmed by 2 bases and J by 4 bases, leaving 5 bases between them. Germline CDR1 MNHEY, CDR2 SMNVEV (reference sequence). CDR3 length equals 12 residues. The CDR3 here is CASSLMSYGYTF. The CDR3 DNA reads TGTGCCAGCAGTTTAATGAGCTATGGCTACACCTTC.

The V gene is TRBV7-2, the J gene TRBJ2-7, with 8 nucleotides matching TRBD2. The CDR3 loop spans 17 amino acids. V shed 5 bases, J shed 0 bases, and the junction held 12 bases outside the gene matches. Germline assignment: CDR1 SGHTA and CDR2 FQGNSA. CDR3 bases: TGTGCCAGCAGCCCGCTCGATCTAGCGGGCCTCTCCTACGAGCAGTACTTC. Translation: CASSPLDLAGLSYEQYF.

The chain carries TRBV6-5 and TRBJ2-1; D uncertain. This CDR3 region has 15 residues. V lost 7 bases and J lost 4, with 17 bases in between. The V gene's germline CDR1 is MNHEY and CDR2 SVGAGI. CDR3 in amino acids: CASTATGLGYNEQFF. CDR3 nucleotides: TGTGCCAGCACTGCTACGGGTCTGGGTTACAATGAGCAGTTCTTC.